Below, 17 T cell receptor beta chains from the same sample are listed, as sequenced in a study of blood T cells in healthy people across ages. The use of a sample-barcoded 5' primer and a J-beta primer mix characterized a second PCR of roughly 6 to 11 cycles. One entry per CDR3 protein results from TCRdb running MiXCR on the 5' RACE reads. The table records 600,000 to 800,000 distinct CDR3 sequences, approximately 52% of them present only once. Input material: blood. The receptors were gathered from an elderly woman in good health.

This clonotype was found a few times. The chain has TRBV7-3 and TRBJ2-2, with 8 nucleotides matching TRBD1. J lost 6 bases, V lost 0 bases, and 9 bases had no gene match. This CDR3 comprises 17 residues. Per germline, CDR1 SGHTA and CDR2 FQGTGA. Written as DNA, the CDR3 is TGTGCCAGCAGCTTAACGTTCCAGGGGGCCCTCCCCGGGGAGCTGTTTTTT. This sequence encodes CASSLTFQGALPGELFF.

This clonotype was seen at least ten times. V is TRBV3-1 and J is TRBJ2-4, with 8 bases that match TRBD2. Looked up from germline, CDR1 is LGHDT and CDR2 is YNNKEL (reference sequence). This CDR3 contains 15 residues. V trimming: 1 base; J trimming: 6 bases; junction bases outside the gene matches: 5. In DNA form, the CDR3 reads TGTGCCAGCAGCCAAGTTACCAGCGGGGGAAACATTCAGTACTTC. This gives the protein CASSQVTSGGNIQYF.

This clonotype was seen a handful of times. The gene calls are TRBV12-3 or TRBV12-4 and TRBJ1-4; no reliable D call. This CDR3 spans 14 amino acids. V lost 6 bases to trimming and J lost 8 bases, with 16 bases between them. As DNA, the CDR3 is TGTGCCAGCAGCTCCGGACCTCGGCGAGAAAAACTGTTTTTT. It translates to CASSSGPRREKLFF.

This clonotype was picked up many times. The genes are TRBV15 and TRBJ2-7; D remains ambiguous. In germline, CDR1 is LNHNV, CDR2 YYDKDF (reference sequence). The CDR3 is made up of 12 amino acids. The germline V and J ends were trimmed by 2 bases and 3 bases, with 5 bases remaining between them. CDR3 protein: CATSRPNYEQYF. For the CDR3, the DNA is TGTGCCACCAGCAGACCGAACTACGAGCAGTACTTC.

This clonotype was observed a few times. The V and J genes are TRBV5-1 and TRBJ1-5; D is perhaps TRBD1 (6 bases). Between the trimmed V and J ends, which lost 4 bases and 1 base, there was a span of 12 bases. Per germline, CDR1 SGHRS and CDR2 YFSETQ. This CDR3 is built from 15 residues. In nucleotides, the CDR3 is TGCGCCAGCAGCCCCGGGACACCCAGCAATCAGCCCCAGCATTTT. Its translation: CASSPGTPSNQPQHF.

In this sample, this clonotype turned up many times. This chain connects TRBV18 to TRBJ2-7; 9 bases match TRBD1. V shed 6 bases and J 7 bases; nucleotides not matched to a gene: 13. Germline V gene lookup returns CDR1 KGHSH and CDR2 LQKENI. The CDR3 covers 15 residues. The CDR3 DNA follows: TGTGCCAGCTCCCGAGACCAGGGACAGGGATATGAGCAGTACTTC. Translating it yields CASSRDQGQGYEQYF.

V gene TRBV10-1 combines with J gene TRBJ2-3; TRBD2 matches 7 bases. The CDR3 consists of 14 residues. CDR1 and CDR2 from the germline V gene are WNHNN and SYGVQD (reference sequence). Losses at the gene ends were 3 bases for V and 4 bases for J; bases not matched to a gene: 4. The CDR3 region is CASSDGGEADTQYF. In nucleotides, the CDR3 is TGCGCCAGCAGTGATGGGGGGGAGGCAGATACGCAGTATTTT.

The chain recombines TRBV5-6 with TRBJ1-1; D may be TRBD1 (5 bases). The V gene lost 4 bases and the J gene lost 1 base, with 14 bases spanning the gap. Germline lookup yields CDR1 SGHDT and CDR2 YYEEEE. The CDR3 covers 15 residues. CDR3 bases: TGTGCCAGCAGCGCAAAGGTTACAGGGAACACTGAAGCTTTCTTT. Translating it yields CASSAKVTGNTEAFF. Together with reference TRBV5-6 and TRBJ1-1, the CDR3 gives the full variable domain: DAGVTQSPTHLIKTRGQQVTLRCSPKSGHDTVSWYQQALGQGPQFIFQYYEEEERQRGNFPDRFSGHQFPNYSSELNVNALLLGDSALYLCASSAKVTGNTEAFFGQGTRLTVV.

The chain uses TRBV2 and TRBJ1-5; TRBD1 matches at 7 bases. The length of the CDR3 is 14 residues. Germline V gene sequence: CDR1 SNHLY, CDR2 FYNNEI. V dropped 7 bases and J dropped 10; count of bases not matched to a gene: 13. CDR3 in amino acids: CASTGGRLREPQHF. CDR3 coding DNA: TGTGCCAGCACAGGGGGGCGCCTCCGGGAACCCCAGCATTTT.

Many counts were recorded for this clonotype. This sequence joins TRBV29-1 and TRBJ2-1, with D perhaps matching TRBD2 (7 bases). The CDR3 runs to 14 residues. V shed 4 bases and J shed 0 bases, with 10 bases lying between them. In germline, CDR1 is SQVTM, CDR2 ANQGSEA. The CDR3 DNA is TGCAGCGTTGGCGGGGGCAGCTCCTACAATGAGCAGTTCTTC. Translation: CSVGGGSSYNEQFF.

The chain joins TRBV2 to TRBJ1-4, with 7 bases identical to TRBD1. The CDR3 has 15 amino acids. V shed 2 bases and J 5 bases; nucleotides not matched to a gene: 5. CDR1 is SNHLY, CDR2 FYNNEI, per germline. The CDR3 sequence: CASSERGLGNEKLFF. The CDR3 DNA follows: TGTGCCAGCAGTGAAAGGGGGCTTGGGAATGAAAAACTGTTTTTT.

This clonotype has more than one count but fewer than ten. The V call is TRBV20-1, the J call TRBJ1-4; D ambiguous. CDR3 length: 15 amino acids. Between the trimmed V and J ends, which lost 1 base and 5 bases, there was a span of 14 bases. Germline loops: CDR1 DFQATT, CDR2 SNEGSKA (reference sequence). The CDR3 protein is CSARAQLLLNEKLFF. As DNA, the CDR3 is TGCAGTGCTAGAGCTCAGCTACTCCTAAATGAAAAACTGTTTTTT.

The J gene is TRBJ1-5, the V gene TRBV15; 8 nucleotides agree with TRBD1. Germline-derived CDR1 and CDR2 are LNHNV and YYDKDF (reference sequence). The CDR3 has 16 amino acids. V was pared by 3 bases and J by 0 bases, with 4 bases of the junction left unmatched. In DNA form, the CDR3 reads TGTGCCACCAGCAGCCCCGGGACAGGTAGCAATCAGCCCCAGCATTTT. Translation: CATSSPGTGSNQPQHF.

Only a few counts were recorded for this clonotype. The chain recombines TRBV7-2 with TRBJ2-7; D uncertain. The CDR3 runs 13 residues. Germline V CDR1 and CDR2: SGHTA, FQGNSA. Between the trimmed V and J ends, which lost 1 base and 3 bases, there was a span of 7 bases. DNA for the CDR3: TGTGCCAGCAGCTTAGACTCCTACTACGAGCAGTACTTC. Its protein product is CASSLDSYYEQYF. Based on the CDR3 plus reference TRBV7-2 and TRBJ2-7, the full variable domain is GAGVSQSPSNKVTEKGKDVELRCDPISGHTALYWYRQSLGQGLEFLIYFQGNSAPDKSGLPSDRFSAERTGGSVSTLTIQRTQQEDSAVYLCASSLDSYYEQYFGPGTRLTVT.

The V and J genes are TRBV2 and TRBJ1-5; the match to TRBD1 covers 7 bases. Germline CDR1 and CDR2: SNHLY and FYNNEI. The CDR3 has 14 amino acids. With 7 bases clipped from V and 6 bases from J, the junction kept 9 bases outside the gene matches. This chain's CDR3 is CASKGPGGGQPQHF. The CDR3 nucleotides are TGTGCCAGCAAGGGTCCAGGGGGAGGTCAGCCCCAGCATTTT. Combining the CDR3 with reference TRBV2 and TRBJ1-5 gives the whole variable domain EPEVTQTPSHQVTQMGQEVILRCVPISNHLYFYWYRQILGQKVEFLVSFYNNEISEKSEIFDDQFSVERPDGSNFTLKIRSTKLEDSAMYFCASKGPGGGQPQHFGDGTRLSIL.

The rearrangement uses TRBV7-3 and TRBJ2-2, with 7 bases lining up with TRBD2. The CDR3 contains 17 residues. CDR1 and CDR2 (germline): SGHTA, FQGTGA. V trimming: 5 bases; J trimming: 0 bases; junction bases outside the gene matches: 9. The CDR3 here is CASSHPVGGANTGELFF. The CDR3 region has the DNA TGTGCCAGCAGCCACCCAGTTGGGGGGGCGAACACCGGGGAGCTGTTTTTT.

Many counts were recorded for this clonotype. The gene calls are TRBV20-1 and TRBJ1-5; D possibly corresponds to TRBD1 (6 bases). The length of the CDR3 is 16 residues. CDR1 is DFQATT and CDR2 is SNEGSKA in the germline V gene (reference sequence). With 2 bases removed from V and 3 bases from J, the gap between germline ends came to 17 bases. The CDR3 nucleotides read TGCAGTGCTAGACCCTCGAGACAGGAGAACAATCAGCCCCAGCATTTT. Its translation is CSARPSRQENNQPQHF.